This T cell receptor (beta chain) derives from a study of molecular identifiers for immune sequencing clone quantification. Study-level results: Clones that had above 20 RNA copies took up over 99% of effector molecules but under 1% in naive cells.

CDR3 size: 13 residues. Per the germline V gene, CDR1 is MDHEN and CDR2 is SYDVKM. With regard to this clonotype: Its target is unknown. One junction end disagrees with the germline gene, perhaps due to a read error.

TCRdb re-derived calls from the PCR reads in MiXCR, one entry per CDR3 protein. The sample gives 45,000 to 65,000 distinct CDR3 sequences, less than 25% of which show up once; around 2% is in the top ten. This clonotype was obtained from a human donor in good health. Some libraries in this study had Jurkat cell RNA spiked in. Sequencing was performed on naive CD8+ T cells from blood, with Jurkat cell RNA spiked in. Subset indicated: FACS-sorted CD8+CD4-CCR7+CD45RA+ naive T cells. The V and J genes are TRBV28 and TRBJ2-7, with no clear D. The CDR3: CASSLASAYEQNF. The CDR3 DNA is TGTGCCAGCAGTTTAGCGTCAGCCTACGAGCAGAACTTC.